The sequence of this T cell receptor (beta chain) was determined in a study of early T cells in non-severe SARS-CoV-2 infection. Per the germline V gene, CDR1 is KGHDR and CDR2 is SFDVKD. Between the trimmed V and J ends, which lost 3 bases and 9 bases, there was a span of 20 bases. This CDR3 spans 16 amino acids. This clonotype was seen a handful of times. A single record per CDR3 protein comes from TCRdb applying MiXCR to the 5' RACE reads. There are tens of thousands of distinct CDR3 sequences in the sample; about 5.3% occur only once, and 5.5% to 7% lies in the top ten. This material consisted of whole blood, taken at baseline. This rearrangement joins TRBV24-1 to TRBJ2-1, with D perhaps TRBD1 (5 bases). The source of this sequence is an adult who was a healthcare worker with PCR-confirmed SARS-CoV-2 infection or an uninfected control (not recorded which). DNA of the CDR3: TGTGCCACCAGTGATGTAAGACAGCTGGGATCTAGTGAGCAGTTCTTC. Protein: CATSDVRQLGSSEQFF.